This T cell receptor (beta chain) was obtained from a study of vaccination and CD4 T cells after COVID-19. The Oncomine TCR Beta short-read assay sequenced DNA from cultured CD4+ T cells. TCRdb independently ran MiXCR on the PCR reads; one entry per CDR3 protein. Among about 12,000 distinct CDR3 sequences, roughly 32% were seen once, and the ten largest hold about 17%. Trimming took 7 bases from V and 0 from J, leaving 8 bases between them. This CDR3 comprises 14 residues. Germline V gene data show CDR1 as SGHRS and CDR2 as YFSETQ. This clonotype has just one count. The antigen remains unidentified. The treatment is: roughly 10-day PBMC culture with coronavirus spike peptide pools or control peptides (ViraFEST assay).

The chain has TRBV5-1 and TRBJ2-6; D unresolved. The sequencing input was cultured CD4+ T cells from blood. This TCR came from a human donor with COVID-19. The DNA of the CDR3 is TGCGCCAGCGGCCCCGGCTCTGGGGCCAACGTCCTGACTTTC. Protein: CASGPGSGANVLTF.